The clone carrying this T cell receptor beta chain appeared a single time. This table comes from immunoSEQ multiplex PCR, and its TCRdb copy is limited to in-frame clones, with some not included. The table records about 44,000 clones, roughly 88% of them present only once. These data come from a study of blood T cell repertoires in COVID-19. Study as a whole: PBMCs, B-cell-depleted T cells, or T cells were the source of the cDNA or gDNA that made up the material.

The specimen was peripheral blood. The receptor comes from a woman in her forties with acute or convalescent COVID-19.

Here the CDR3 reads CASSQEGGVRGPLGNEKLFF. For the CDR3, the DNA is TGTGCCAGCAGCCAAGAGGGAGGAGTAAGGGGCCCTTTAGGTAATGAAAAACTGTTTTTT. The chain links TRBV4-2 to TRBJ1-4; TRBD1 might be the D (5 bases). CDR3 size: 20 residues. In germline, CDR1 is LGHNA, CDR2 YNFKEQ. The V end was cut by 0 bases, the J end by 4 bases, with 24 bases between.